This is a list of T cell receptor beta chains from one sample in a study of T cell repertoires in cytomegalovirus infection. Each CDR3 protein gets one entry after TCRdb re-called the reads with MiXCR. The table records 570,000 or so distinct CDR3 sequences, about 40% of them present only once. Their antigen targets remain unknown. The sample was cultured PBMCs, taken from culture after CMV antigen stimulation. Receptors were obtained from a human donor in good health (CMV status not recorded). Some clones in this sample may be carry-over from other donors' samples. Each CDR3 is given with its conserved first and last residue. The order of the fields is CDR3 length, J gene, D gene, V gene, CDR3 protein. The D gene is left open where the match is weak.

15 | TRBJ2-3 | . | TRBV12-5 | CASGFAPPGADTQYF
12 | TRBJ2-2 | . | TRBV29-1 | CSVVGVDGELFF
16 | TRBJ2-1 | TRBD2 | TRBV4-3 | CASSQVPGRGYNEQFF
13 | TRBJ1-1 | . | TRBV10-3 | CAIRGMRDTEAFF
13 | TRBJ1-1 | . | TRBV7-8 | CASSRDVSVEAFF
10 | TRBJ2-1 | . | TRBV5-3 | CARSLYEQFF
16 | TRBJ2-5 | . | TRBV5-4 | CASSFGGRSEGETQYF
14 | TRBJ2-1 | . | TRBV7-2 | CASSLARENNEQFF
14 | TRBJ1-1 | . | TRBV4-1 | CASSQSSTRTEAFF
11 | TRBJ1-2 | . | TRBV6-6 | CASKQAYGYTF
14 | TRBJ1-1 | . | TRBV5-4 | CASSPGDVNTEAFF
12 | TRBJ2-5 | . | TRBV29-1 | CSVGLRGETQYF
14 | TRBJ2-5 | . | TRBV7-2 | CASSLAAGRETQYF
13 | TRBJ2-1 | . | TRBV7-9 | CASSLFSGHEQFF
14 | TRBJ1-1 | TRBD1 | TRBV5-4 | CASSPADRDTEAFF